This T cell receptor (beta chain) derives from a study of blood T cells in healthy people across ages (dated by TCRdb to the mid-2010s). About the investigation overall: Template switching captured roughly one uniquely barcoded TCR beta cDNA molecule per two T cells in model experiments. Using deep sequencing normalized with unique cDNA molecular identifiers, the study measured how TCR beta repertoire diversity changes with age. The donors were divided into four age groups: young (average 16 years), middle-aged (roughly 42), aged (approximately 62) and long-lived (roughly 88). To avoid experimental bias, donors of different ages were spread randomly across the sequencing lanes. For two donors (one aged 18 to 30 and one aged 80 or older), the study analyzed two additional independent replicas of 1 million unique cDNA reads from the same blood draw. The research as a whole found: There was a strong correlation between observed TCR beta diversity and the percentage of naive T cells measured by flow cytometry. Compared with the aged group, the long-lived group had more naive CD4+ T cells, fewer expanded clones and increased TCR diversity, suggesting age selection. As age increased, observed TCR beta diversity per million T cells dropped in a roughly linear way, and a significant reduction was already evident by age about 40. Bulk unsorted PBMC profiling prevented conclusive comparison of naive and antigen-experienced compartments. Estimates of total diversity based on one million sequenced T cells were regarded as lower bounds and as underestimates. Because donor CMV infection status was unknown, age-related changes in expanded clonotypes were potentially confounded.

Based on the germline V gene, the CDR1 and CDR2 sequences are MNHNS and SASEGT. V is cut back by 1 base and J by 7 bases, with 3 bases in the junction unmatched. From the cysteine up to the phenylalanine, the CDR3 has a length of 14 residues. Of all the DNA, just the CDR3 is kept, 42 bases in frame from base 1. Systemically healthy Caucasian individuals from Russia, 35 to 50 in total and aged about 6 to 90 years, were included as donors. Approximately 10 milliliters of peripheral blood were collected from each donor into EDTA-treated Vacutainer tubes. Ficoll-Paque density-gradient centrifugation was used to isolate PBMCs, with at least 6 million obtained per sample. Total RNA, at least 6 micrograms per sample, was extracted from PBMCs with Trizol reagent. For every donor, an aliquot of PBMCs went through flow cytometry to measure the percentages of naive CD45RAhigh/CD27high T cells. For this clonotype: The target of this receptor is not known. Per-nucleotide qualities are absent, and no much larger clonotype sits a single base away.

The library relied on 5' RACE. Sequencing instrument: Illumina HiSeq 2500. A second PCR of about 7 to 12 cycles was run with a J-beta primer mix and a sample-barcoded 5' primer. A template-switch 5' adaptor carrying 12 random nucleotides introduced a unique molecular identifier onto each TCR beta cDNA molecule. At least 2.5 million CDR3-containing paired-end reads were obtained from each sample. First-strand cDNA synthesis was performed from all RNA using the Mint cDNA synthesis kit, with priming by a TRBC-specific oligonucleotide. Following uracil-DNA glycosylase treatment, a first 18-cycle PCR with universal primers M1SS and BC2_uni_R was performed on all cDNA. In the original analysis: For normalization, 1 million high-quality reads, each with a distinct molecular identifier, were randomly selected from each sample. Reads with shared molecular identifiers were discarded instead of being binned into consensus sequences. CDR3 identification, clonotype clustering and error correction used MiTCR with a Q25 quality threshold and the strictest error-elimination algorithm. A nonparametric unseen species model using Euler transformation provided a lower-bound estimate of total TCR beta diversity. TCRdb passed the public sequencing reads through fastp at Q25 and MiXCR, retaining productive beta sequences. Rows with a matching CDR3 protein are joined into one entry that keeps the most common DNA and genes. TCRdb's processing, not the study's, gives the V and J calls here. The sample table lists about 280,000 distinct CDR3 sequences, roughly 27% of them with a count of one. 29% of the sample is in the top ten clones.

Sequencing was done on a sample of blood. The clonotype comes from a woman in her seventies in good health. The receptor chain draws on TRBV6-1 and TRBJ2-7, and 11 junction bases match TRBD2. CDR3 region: CASSEGTSGLEQYF. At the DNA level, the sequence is TGTGCCAGCAGTGAAGGGACTAGCGGGTTGGAGCAGTACTTC.